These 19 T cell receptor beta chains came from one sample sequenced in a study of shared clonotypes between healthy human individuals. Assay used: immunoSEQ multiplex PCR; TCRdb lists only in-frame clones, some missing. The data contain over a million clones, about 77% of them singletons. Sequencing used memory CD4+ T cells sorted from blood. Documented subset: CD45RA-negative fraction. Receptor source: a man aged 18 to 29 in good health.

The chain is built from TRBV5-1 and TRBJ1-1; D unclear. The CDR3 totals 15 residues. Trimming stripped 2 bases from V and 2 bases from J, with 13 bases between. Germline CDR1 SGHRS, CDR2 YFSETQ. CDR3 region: CASSFSRDFNTEAFF. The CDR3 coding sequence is TGCGCCAGCAGCTTTTCCCGAGACTTTAACACTGAAGCTTTCTTT.

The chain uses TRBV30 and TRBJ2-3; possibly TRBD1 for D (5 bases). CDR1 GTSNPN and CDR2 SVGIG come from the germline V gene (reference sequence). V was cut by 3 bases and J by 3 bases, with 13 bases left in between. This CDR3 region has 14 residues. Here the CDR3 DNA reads TGTGCCTGGAGCACAGGTTACGGGACAGATACGCAGTATTTT. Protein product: CAWSTGYGTDTQYF.

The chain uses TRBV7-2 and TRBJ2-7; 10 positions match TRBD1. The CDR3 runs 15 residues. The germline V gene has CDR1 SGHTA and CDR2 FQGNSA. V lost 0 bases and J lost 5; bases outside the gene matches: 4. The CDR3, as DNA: TGTGCCAGCAGCTTAGCCGGGACAGGGGTCCACGAGCAGTACTTC. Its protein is CASSLAGTGVHEQYF.

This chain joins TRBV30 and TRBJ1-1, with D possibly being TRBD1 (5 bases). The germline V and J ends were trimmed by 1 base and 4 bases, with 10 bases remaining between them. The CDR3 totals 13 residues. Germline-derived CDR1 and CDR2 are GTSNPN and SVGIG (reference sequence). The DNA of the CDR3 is TGTGCCTGGAGTGGGCTGGGGACCACTGAAGCTTTCTTT. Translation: CAWSGLGTTEAFF.

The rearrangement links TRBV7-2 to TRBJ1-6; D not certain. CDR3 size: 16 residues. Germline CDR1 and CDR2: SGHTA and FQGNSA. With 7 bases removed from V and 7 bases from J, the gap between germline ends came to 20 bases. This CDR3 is CASTQTYLGANSPLHF. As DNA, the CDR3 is TGTGCCAGCACCCAGACATACCTGGGTGCAAATTCACCCCTCCACTTT.

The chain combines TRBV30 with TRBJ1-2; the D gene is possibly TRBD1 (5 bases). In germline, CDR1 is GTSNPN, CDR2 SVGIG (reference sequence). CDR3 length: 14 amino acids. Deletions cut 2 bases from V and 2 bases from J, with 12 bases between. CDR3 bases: TGTGCCTGGAGTCAGCAGACAGTAAACTATGGCTACACCTTC. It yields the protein CAWSQQTVNYGYTF.

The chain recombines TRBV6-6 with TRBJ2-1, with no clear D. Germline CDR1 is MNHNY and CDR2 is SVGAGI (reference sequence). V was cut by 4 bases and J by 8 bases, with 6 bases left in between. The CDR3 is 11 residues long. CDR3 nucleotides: TGTGCCAGCAGTTCCGCGGATGAGCAGTTCTTC. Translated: CASSSADEQFF.

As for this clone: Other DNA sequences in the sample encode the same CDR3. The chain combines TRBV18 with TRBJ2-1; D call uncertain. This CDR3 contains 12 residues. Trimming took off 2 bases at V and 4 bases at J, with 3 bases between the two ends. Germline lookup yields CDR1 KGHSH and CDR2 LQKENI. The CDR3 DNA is TGTGCCAGCTCACCAGGATACAATGAGCAGTTCTTC. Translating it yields CASSPGYNEQFF.

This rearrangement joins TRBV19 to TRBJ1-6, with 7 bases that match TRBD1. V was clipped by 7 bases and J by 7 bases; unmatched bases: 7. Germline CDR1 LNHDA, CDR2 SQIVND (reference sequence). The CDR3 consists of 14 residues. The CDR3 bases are TGTGCCAGTACCGCCGGGACAGCAAATTCACCCCTCCACTTT. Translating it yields CASTAGTANSPLHF. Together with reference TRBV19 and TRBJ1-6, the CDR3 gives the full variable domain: DGGITQSPKYLFRKEGQNVTLSCEQNLNHDAMYWYRQDPGQGLRLIYYSQIVNDFQKGDIAEGYSVSREKKESFPLTVTSAQKNPTAFYLCASTAGTANSPLHFGNGTRLTVT.

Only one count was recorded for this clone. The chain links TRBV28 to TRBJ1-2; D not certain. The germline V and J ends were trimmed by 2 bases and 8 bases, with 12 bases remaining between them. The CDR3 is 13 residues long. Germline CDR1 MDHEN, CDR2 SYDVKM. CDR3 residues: CASSLGFMGGYTF. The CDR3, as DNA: TGTGCCAGCAGTTTAGGCTTCATGGGCGGCTACACCTTC.

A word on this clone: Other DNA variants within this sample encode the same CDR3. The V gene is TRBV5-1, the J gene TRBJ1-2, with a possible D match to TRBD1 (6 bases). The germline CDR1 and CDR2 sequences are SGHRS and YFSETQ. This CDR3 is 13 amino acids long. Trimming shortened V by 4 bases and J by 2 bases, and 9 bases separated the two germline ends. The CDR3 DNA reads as TGCGCCAGCAGCCTCGACAGGAACTATGGCTACACCTTC. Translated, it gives CASSLDRNYGYTF.

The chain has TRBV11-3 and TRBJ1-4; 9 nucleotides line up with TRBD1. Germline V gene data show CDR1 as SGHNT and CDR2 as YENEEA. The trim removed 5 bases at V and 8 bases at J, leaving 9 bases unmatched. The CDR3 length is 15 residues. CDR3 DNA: TGTGCCAGCAGCCTAAGGGACAGGGAGAGGGAAAAACTGTTTTTT. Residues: CASSLRDREREKLFF.

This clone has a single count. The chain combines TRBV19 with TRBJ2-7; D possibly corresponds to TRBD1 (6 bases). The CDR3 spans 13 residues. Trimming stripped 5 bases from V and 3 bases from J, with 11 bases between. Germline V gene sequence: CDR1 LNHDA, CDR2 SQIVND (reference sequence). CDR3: CASSLHRDYEQYF. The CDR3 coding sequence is TGTGCCAGTAGTCTACACAGGGACTACGAGCAGTACTTC.

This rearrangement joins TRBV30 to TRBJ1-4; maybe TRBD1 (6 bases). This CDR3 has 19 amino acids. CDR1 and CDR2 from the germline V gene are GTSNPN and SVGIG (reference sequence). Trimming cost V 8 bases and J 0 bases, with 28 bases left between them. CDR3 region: CAGQRGRATTLPTNEKLFF. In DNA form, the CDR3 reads TGTGCCGGGCAAAGGGGGAGGGCAACCACTTTACCAACTAATGAAAAACTGTTTTTT.

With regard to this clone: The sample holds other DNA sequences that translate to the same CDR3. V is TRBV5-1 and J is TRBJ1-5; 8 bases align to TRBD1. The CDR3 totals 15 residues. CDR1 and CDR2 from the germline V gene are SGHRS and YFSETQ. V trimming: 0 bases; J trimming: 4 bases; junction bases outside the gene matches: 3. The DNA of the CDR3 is TGCGCCAGCAGCTTGGCGGGACAGGTAAATCAGCCCCAGCATTTT. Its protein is CASSLAGQVNQPQHF. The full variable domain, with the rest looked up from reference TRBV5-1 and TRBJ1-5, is KAGVTQTPRYLIKTRGQQVTLSCSPISGHRSVSWYQQTPGQGLQFLFEYFSETQRNKGNFPGRFSGRQFSNSRSEMNVSTLELGDSALYLCASSLAGQVNQPQHFGDGTRLSIL.

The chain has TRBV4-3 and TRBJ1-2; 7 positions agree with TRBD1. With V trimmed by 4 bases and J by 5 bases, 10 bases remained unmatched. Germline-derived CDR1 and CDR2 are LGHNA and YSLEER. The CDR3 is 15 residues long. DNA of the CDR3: TGCGCCAGCAGCCGAAACTCCGGGACAGATTATGGCTACACCTTC. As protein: CASSRNSGTDYGYTF.

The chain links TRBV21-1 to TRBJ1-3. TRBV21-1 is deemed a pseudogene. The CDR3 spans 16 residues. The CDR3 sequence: CASSKGGGLTGNTIYF. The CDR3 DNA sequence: TGTGCCAGCAGCAAAGGTGGAGGCTTAACTGGAAACACCATATATTTT.

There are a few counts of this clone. CDR3: CASSVAGMNTEAFF. The CDR3 bases are TGCGCCAGCAGTGTAGCGGGAATGAACACTGAAGCTTTCTTT. J is TRBJ1-1 and V is TRBV10-2; the D is unclear. V was pared by 4 bases and J by 0 bases, with 9 bases between. Germline assignment: CDR1 WSHSY and CDR2 SAAADI. The CDR3 totals 14 residues.

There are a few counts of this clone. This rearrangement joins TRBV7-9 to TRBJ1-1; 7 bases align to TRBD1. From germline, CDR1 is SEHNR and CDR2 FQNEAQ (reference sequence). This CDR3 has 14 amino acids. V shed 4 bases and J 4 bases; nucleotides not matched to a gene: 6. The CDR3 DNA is TGTGCCAGCAGCTCAGATCGACAGGGCACTGAAGCTTTCTTT. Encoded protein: CASSSDRQGTEAFF.